The rows below give T cell receptor beta chains drawn from one sample of a study of cytomegalovirus exposure and HLA in healthy donors. The method was immunoSEQ multiplex PCR; TCRdb's version includes in-frame clones alone and lacks a portion of them. This table holds 100,000 to 120,000 clones, about 86% found once. The sequencing sample was made of PBMCs. The receptors were gathered from a man in his forties in good health and CMV-seronegative. Both conserved end residues are part of each CDR3. The D gene is left open where the match is weak. Where a row states a size, it is once, few, many or the class of an expanded clone; other rows omit it.

d_call	v_call	clone_size	j_call	cdr3_nt	cdr3_aa
TRBD2	TRBV9	NA	TRBJ2-5	TGTGCCAGTCTTCCGGGAGCGGGGGGCCTCCAAGAGACCCAGTACTTC	CASLPGAGGLQETQYF
TRBD2	TRBV7-2	NA	TRBJ2-3	TGTGCCAGCAGCCAGCGGGGACGCACAGATACGCAGTATTTT	CASSQRGRTDTQYF
TRBD1	TRBV19	NA	TRBJ1-1	TGTGCCAGTAGTTCGGGACAGGGGGCGAGTTTAACTGAAGCTTTCTTT	CASSSGQGASLTEAFF
NA	TRBV5-5	NA	TRBJ2-6	TGTGCCAGCAGCTTGGTTGGAGCACTAGGTGGGGCCAACGTCCTGACTTTC	CASSLVGALGGANVLTF
NA	TRBV7-3	NA	TRBJ1-1	TGTGCCAGCAGCTCCCAGGAGGGCACTGAAGCTTTCTTT	CASSSQEGTEAFF
NA	TRBV4-3	NA	TRBJ1-2	TGCGCCAGCAGCCAAGATCGAGGGATAAATTATGGCTACACCTTC	CASSQDRGINYGYTF
NA	TRBV5-1	NA	TRBJ2-1	TGCGCCAGCAGCTTCAGAGGGAATGAGCAGTTCTTC	CASSFRGNEQFF
NA	TRBV5-8	NA	TRBJ2-7	TGTGCCAGCAGCTTCTCCGGGGCCTACGAGCAGTACTTC	CASSFSGAYEQYF
TRBD1	TRBV7-9	NA	TRBJ1-2	TGTGCCAGCAGCCTGGACAGGGGGCATTATGGCTACACCTTC	CASSLDRGHYGYTF
NA	TRBV2	NA	TRBJ1-1	TGTGCCAGTTCTCGGGGGTGGGTGAACACTGAAGCTTTCTTT	CASSRGWVNTEAFF
NA	TRBV7-2	NA	TRBJ1-6	TGTGCCAGCAGCTTCCAGGGGCTTAATTCACCCCTCCACTTT	CASSFQGLNSPLHF
NA	TRBV6-6	few	TRBJ1-2	TGTGCCAGTGTGAGAGCGGGCAGCTATGGCTACACCTTC	CASVRAGSYGYTF
TRBD1	TRBV9	few	TRBJ1-2	TGTGCCAGCAGCCGAGGGGCCGGGACAGGGAACTATGGCTACACCTTC	CASSRGAGTGNYGYTF
NA	TRBV27	NA	TRBJ1-6	TGTGCCAGCAGTTTACGGGGGGGTGGTAGTTCACCCCTCCACTTT	CASSLRGGGSSPLHF
NA	TRBV10-3	NA	TRBJ1-2	TGTGCCATCAGTGAGACGGTAGATTCTATTGGCTACACCTTC	CAISETVDSIGYTF
TRBD1	TRBV12-5	NA	TRBJ2-1	TGTGCTAGTGGTTCCTCCGGACAGGGTCAGGCGGAGCAGTTCTTC	CASGSSGQGQAEQFF
TRBD2	TRBV7-2	NA	TRBJ2-5	TGTGCCAGCAGCTTCGTGACTAGCGGGGGGGCCCGGGAGACCCAGTACTTC	CASSFVTSGGARETQYF
NA	TRBV6-1	few	TRBJ1-1	TGTGCCAGCGACAGACTTAATGTGAAGGGCACTGAAGCTTTCTTT	CASDRLNVKGTEAFF
NA	TRBV7-2	NA	TRBJ1-2	TGTGCCAGCAGCGTACTCAGGGGTGGCTACACCTTC	CASSVLRGGYTF
TRBD1	TRBV6-6	NA	TRBJ1-3	TGTGCCAGCAGTTACTCCCAGGGGGCTGGAAACACCATATATTTT	CASSYSQGAGNTIYF
TRBD1	TRBV5-4	NA	TRBJ1-2	TGTGCCAGCAGCAGGACAGGGGGAGGCTATGGCTACACCTTC	CASSRTGGGYGYTF
TRBD2	TRBV9	NA	TRBJ2-5	TGTGCCAGCAGCGTAGCGGGGGGACCTGGAGAGACCCAGTACTTC	CASSVAGGPGETQYF
NA	TRBV7-9	NA	TRBJ1-2	TGTGCCAGCAGCTCACTCAGAACAGGGAGCTATGGCTACACCTTC	CASSSLRTGSYGYTF
NA	TRBV28	few	TRBJ1-2	TGTGCCAGCAGTTTACAGAACTATGGCTACACCTTC	CASSLQNYGYTF
NA	TRBV28	NA	TRBJ1-6	TGTGCCAGTCTGTCCCTGGGGGGGTTCCCTTCACCCCTCCACTTT	CASLSLGGFPSPLHF
NA	TRBV7-6	once	TRBJ1-2	TGTGCCAGCAGCTTATCGGGGGGATTCTATGGCTACACCTTC	CASSLSGGFYGYTF
TRBD2	TRBV7-2	NA	TRBJ2-7	TGTGCCAGCAGCCGGGGGGGATCCTACGAGCAGTACTTC	CASSRGGSYEQYF
NA	TRBV7-9	NA	TRBJ2-5	TGTGCCAGCAGTCCAGACTTCCAAGAGACCCAGTACTTC	CASSPDFQETQYF
NA	TRBV5-1	NA	TRBJ1-3	TGCGCCAGCAGTCAAAAGGGGTCTGGAAACACCATATATTTT	CASSQKGSGNTIYF
NA	TRBV9	NA	TRBJ1-1	TGTGCCAGCAGCGTAGCTCCGGGGGTCAACACTGAAGCTTTCTTT	CASSVAPGVNTEAFF
TRBD1	TRBV5-1	NA	TRBJ1-1	TGCGCCAGCAGCTCATCCCCCAGGGGGTTGACTGAAGCTTTCTTT	CASSSSPRGLTEAFF
TRBD2	TRBV7-6	NA	TRBJ2-3	TGTGCCAGCAGCCCTAGCGGTGATACGCAGTATTTT	CASSPSGDTQYF
NA	TRBV7-8	NA	TRBJ2-5	TGTGCCAGCAGGAGGGGAGGCCTGGAGACCCAGTACTTC	CASRRGGLETQYF
NA	TRBV7-7	NA	TRBJ2-1	TGTGCCAGCAGCCCACTGCGACAGTACAATGAGCAGTTCTTC	CASSPLRQYNEQFF
TRBD1	TRBV2	NA	TRBJ2-5	TGTGCCAGCAGAGCACAAGACAGGGGGTTGCGGGAGACCCAGTACTTC	CASRAQDRGLRETQYF